This TCR beta chain was retrieved from a study of blood T cell repertoires in COVID-19. Study-level information: There were acute and convalescent COVID-19 samples, and they came from the United States, Italy and Spain. The analysed material was cDNA or gDNA that came from T cells, B-cell-depleted T cells, or PBMCs.

The CDR3 sequence is 13 residues long. The ends were cut back, 7 bases at V and 4 bases at J, with 13 bases in the middle. CDR1 SGHTA and CDR2 FQGNSA come from the germline V gene. Authors' processing steps: It was from reference gene primer amplification that nucleated cell counts were estimated. TCRdb keeps only in-frame clones here, not all; method: immunoSEQ multiplex PCR. The V and J calls and clone size are taken from that table; D and trimming were inferred from the DNA. Of about 200,000 clones listed, roughly nine tenths are singletons. This chain uses TRBV7-2 with TRBJ1-2; D uncertain. The sample comprised PBMCs or T cells enriched from blood (not recorded which). The TCR sequence derives from a woman aged 25 to 39 with acute COVID-19. The chain's CDR3 is CASTKPEIYGYTF. The CDR3 DNA sequence: TGTGCCAGCACCAAACCAGAAATCTATGGCTACACCTTC.